This T cell receptor beta chain was recovered during a study of blood T cell repertoires in COVID-19. Overall study: Italy, Spain and the United States were the sources of the convalescent and acute COVID-19 samples.

This clone was counted only a few times. Germline CDR1 reads SEHNR; CDR2 reads FQNEAQ (reference sequence). Trimming stripped 6 bases from V and 4 bases from J, with 16 bases between. The CDR3 consists of 15 residues. Using immunoSEQ multiplex PCR, the repertoire was profiled, and TCRdb retains in-frame clones only, with some absent. The sample yields more than 25,000 clones, about 85% seen once. Material: peripheral blood. The sequence derives from a man in his fifties with active or convalescent COVID-19. This chain links TRBV7-9 with TRBJ2-1; TRBD2 is a possible D gene (6 bases). The chain's CDR3 is CASRTSSRGYNEQFF. CDR3 in DNA: TGTGCCAGCAGAACCTCTAGCCGGGGGTACAATGAGCAGTTCTTC.